Presented here are 25 T cell receptor beta chains from one specimen sequenced in a study of cytotoxic CD8 clonotypes in ibrutinib-treated CLL. Sequencing used immunoSEQ multiplex PCR; TCRdb keeps in-frame clones, though not all of them. The sample contains 200,000 to 250,000 clones, roughly 79% of which appear only once. Sequenced material: PBMCs, taken after 12 months of ibrutinib treatment. Receptors originate from a human donor with chronic lymphocytic leukemia.

This clone has just one count. V gene TRBV5-1 combines with J gene TRBJ2-1, with TRBD1 matching 9 bases. V trimming: 6 bases; J trimming: 8 bases; junction bases outside the gene matches: 9. The CDR3 extends over 14 amino acids. CDR1 is SGHRS, CDR2 YFSETQ, per germline. CDR3 coding DNA: TGCGCCAGCACGGGACAGGGTATTCCAGATGAGCAGTTCTTC. It codes for CASTGQGIPDEQFF.

This clone was counted many times. The chain has TRBV30 and TRBJ2-7, with 15 bases fitting TRBD2. CDR1 is GTSNPN, CDR2 SVGIG, per germline (reference sequence). Germline trimming cut 5 bases from V and 4 bases from J; bases unmatched to any gene: 3. The CDR3 runs 14 residues. This chain's CDR3 is CAWAGTSGGYEQYF. The DNA for the CDR3 is TGTGCCTGGGCAGGGACTAGCGGGGGGTACGAGCAGTACTTC.

Only one count was recorded for this clone. The chain recombines TRBV9 with TRBJ1-2, with no clear D. CDR3 size: 13 residues. Deletions cut 4 bases from V and 8 bases from J, with 15 bases between. Germline assignment: CDR1 SGDLS and CDR2 YYNGEE. In DNA form, the CDR3 reads TGTGCCAGCAGCCCAGCCGCGGGGTACGGCTACACCTTC. Protein: CASSPAAGYGYTF. Combining the CDR3 with reference TRBV9 and TRBJ1-2 gives the whole variable domain DSGVTQTPKHLITATGQRVTLRCSPRSGDLSVYWYQQSLDQGLQFLIQYYNGEERAKGNILERFSAQQFPDLHSELNLSSLELGDSALYFCASSPAAGYGYTFGSGTRLTVV.

The chain couples TRBV9 to TRBJ2-5; 8 positions agree with TRBD1. J lost 4 bases, V lost 3 bases, and 8 bases had no gene match. The CDR3 covers 15 residues. Germline V gives CDR1 SGDLS, CDR2 YYNGEE. CDR3 protein: CASSGDRGWRETQYF. The CDR3 bases are TGTGCCAGCAGCGGCGACAGGGGATGGAGAGAGACCCAGTACTTC.

This chain connects TRBV11-2 to TRBJ1-1, with D hard to call. Per the germline V gene, CDR1 is SGHAT and CDR2 is FQNNGV. The CDR3 is made up of 16 amino acids. Trimming took off 5 bases at V and 2 bases at J, with 18 bases between the two ends. In nucleotides, the CDR3 is TGTGCCAGCAGCCAACGCTTCCCGGCACACAACACTGAAGCTTTCTTT. This translates into CASSQRFPAHNTEAFF.

This clone came up a few times. V and J are TRBV5-4 and TRBJ1-4; unclear D gene. The CDR3 has 14 residues. The V and J ends lost 4 bases and 5 bases respectively, with 12 bases between them. The germline gives CDR1 SGHNT, CDR2 YYREEE (reference sequence). CDR3 residues: CASSPGLQNEKLFF. The CDR3 DNA is TGTGCCAGCAGCCCCGGGTTACAAAATGAAAAACTGTTTTTT. The whole variable domain, filled in from reference TRBV5-4 and TRBJ1-4, reads ETGVTQSPTHLIKTRGQQVTLRCSSQSGHNTVSWYQQALGQGPQFIFQYYREEENGRGNFPPRFSGLQFPNYSSELNVNALELDDSALYLCASSPGLQNEKLFFGSGTQLSVL.

The rearrangement joins TRBV28 to TRBJ2-7, with TRBD1 as a possible D gene (5 bases). V lost 3 bases, J lost 3 bases, and 12 bases lay in between. This CDR3 has 14 residues. Germline V CDR1 and CDR2: MDHEN, SYDVKM. The CDR3 spells CASSLGRSYYEQYF. CDR3 coding DNA: TGTGCCAGCAGTTTGGGGCGGAGCTACTACGAGCAGTACTTC.

This rearrangement joins TRBV6-6 to TRBJ1-6; possible D gene TRBD1, 5 bases. Trimming took 6 bases from V and 10 from J, leaving 22 bases between them. Germline V gene data show CDR1 as MNHNY and CDR2 as SVGAGI (reference sequence). The CDR3 is made up of 16 amino acids. This chain's CDR3 is CASSPPSLGGNSPLHF. As DNA, the CDR3 is TGTGCCAGCAGCCCACCCTCTTTGGGGGGGAACTCACCCCTCCACTTT.

The chain joins TRBV6-4 to TRBJ1-2; D is possibly TRBD1 (6 bases). With 3 bases removed from V and 0 bases from J, the gap between germline ends came to 14 bases. The CDR3 spans 16 residues. CDR1 MRHNA and CDR2 SNTAGT come from the germline V gene. CDR3 sequence reads: CASSETGTPSNYGYTF. CDR3 nucleotides: TGTGCCAGCAGTGAGACCGGGACACCTTCTAACTATGGCTACACCTTC.

CDR3 protein: CASSEMSGGAVNNEQFF. The CDR3 nucleotides are TGTGCCAGCTCCGAGATGAGTGGGGGAGCAGTCAACAATGAGCAGTTCTTC. V usage is TRBV18 and J usage is TRBJ2-1, with D possibly called TRBD1 or TRBD2 (5 bases each). This CDR3 comprises 17 residues. Between the trimmed V and J ends, which lost 6 bases and 5 bases, there was a span of 23 bases. Per the germline V gene, CDR1 is KGHSH and CDR2 is LQKENI.

This chain joins TRBV28 and TRBJ2-2, with TRBD2 matching over 7 bases. Germline V lookup: CDR1 MDHEN, CDR2 SYDVKM. V lost 7 bases, J lost 0 bases, and 5 bases stayed unmatched. This CDR3 has 15 amino acids. In DNA, the CDR3 is TGTGCCAGCACCCATGGGGGGGCGAACACCGGGGAGCTGTTTTTT. Its protein is CASTHGGANTGELFF. Full variable domain (outside the CDR3, taken from reference TRBV28 and TRBJ2-2): DVKVTQSSRYLVKRTGEKVFLECVQDMDHENMFWYRQDPGLGLRLIYFSYDVKMKEKGDIPEGYSVSREKKERFSLILESASTNQTSMYLCASTHGGANTGELFFGEGSRLTVL.

This sequence joins TRBV2 and TRBJ2-7; D is ambiguous. Trimming left V 7 bases short and J 3 bases short, with 10 bases between. The CDR3 runs 12 residues. CDR1 and CDR2 (germline): SNHLY, FYNNEI. The CDR3 is CASKELLYEQYF. In DNA, the CDR3 is TGTGCCAGCAAAGAACTTCTCTACGAGCAGTACTTC.

The CDR3 reads CASSGIQGIDGYTF. CDR3 DNA sequence: TGTGCCAGCAGTGGAATACAGGGAATCGACGGCTACACCTTC. The rearrangement uses TRBV27 and TRBJ1-2; possible D gene TRBD1, 6 bases. CDR1 is MNHEY, CDR2 SMNVEV, per germline (reference sequence). With 5 bases removed from V and 8 bases from J, the gap between germline ends came to 18 bases. The CDR3 spans 14 residues.

This clone was counted once. This sequence joins TRBV7-6 and TRBJ2-1, with D possibly being TRBD2 (6 bases). Per germline, CDR1 SGHVS and CDR2 FNYEAQ. V was shortened by 4 bases and J by 7 bases, with 17 bases between the two germline ends. The CDR3 loop spans 15 amino acids. DNA of the CDR3: TGTGCCAGCAGCTCCCGGGACCGCGCGGGAAATGAGCAGTTCTTC. It encodes CASSSRDRAGNEQFF.

This chain uses TRBV4-1 with TRBJ1-2; no clear D gene. Germline V gives CDR1 MGHRA, CDR2 YSYEKL. The CDR3 loop spans 17 amino acids. V lost 7 bases, J lost 8 bases, and 29 bases lay in between. The CDR3 nucleotides are TGCGCCAGCAACCAGCCCGGATCAGGCGGTAAAAAGCGCGGCTACACCTTC. This codes for CASNQPGSGGKKRGYTF.

The genes are TRBV11-3 and TRBJ2-7; 7 bases are shared with TRBD1. Germline CDR1 SGHNT, CDR2 YENEEA. The J segment lost 4 bases and the V segment lost 2 bases, leaving 5 bases of the junction unmatched. This CDR3 is built from 14 residues. The CDR3 coding sequence is TGTGCCAGCAGCTTAAATTCAGGGGGTTACGAGCAGTACTTC. Its protein product is CASSLNSGGYEQYF.

This clone was recorded a few times. The chain is built from TRBV7-9 and TRBJ2-1; TRBD2 agrees at 7 bases. Germline V gives CDR1 SEHNR, CDR2 FQNEAQ (reference sequence). Trimming at V came to 4 bases and at J to 3 bases, leaving 12 bases not matched to a gene. This CDR3 is built from 17 residues. CDR3 nucleotide sequence: TGTGCCAGCAGCTCGGCTGAGTGGGAGGGGTTCTACAATGAGCAGTTCTTC. It yields the protein CASSSAEWEGFYNEQFF.

In its sample, this clone was seen a few times. V gene TRBV7-9 combines with J gene TRBJ2-1; TRBD2 might be the D (5 bases). Per germline, CDR1 SEHNR and CDR2 FQNEAQ (reference sequence). The CDR3 has 15 amino acids. The V and J ends lost 8 bases and 0 bases respectively, with 14 bases between them. The CDR3 region has the DNA TGTGCCAGCGACCTGGAGGACCGCTCCTACAATGAGCAGTTCTTC. It encodes CASDLEDRSYNEQFF. Full variable domain (remainder filled in from reference TRBV7-9 and TRBJ2-1): DTGVSQNPRHKITKRGQNVTFRCDPISEHNRLYWYRQTLGQGPEFLTYFQNEAQLEKSRLLSDRFSAERPKGSFSTLEIQRTEQGDSAMYLCASDLEDRSYNEQFFGPGTRLTVL.

The chain uses TRBV6-1 and TRBJ2-1; TRBD1 aligns across 7 bases. CDR3 size: 15 residues. Germline-derived CDR1 and CDR2 are MNHNS and SASEGT. With 4 bases clipped from V and 8 bases from J, the junction kept 11 bases outside the gene matches. The CDR3 reads CASSADRAQGYEQFF. In DNA, the CDR3 is TGTGCCAGCAGTGCTGACAGGGCCCAAGGTTATGAGCAGTTCTTC.

The J gene is TRBJ2-7, the V gene TRBV6-5; tentatively, D is TRBD1 (6 bases). The V end was cut by 6 bases, the J end by 3 bases, with 15 bases between. CDR1 MNHEY and CDR2 SVGAGI come from the germline V gene. The CDR3 totals 14 residues. The chain's CDR3 is CASRLGRGYYEQYF. The CDR3 coding sequence is TGTGCCAGCAGGTTGGGCAGGGGATACTACGAGCAGTACTTC.

The chain recombines TRBV7-8 with TRBJ2-7, with D uncertain. CDR1 is SGHVS and CDR2 is FQNEAQ in the germline V gene. This CDR3 is built from 14 residues. The ends were cut back, 1 base at V and 2 bases at J, with 9 bases in the middle. As DNA, the CDR3 is TGTGCCAGCAGCTTAGGGAGACTCGCCTACGAGCAGTACTTC. It translates to CASSLGRLAYEQYF.

The rearrangement uses TRBV27 and TRBJ2-5, with D perhaps TRBD1 (8 bases). Per the germline V gene, CDR1 is MNHEY and CDR2 is SMNVEV (reference sequence). Trimming stripped 6 bases from V and 2 bases from J, with 16 bases between. This CDR3 spans 15 amino acids. This CDR3 is CASRHTGGGQETQYF. The CDR3 nucleotides are TGTGCCAGCAGACACACAGGGGGGGGTCAAGAGACCCAGTACTTC.

Concerning this clone: The sample contains more than one DNA sequence encoding this CDR3. The chain combines TRBV14 with TRBJ2-7, with 13 bases that match TRBD2. CDR1 and CDR2 from the germline V gene are SGHDN and FVKESK. CDR3 size: 17 residues. V was clipped by 3 bases and J by 1 base; unmatched bases: 6. The CDR3 spells CASSQGGLAGVSYEQYF. CDR3 DNA sequence: TGTGCCAGCAGCCAGGGAGGACTAGCGGGAGTATCCTACGAGCAGTACTTC.

The V call is TRBV18, the J call TRBJ2-7, with 10 bases fitting TRBD1. This CDR3 has 15 amino acids. The trim removed 6 bases at V and 9 bases at J, leaving 14 bases unmatched. Germline CDR1 KGHSH, CDR2 LQKENI. In nucleotides, the CDR3 is TGTGCCAGCTCGGAGGGACAGGGGTTTCGCCCTTCGCAGTACTTC. The encoded protein is CASSEGQGFRPSQYF.

The V call is TRBV7-8, the J call TRBJ1-2; D remains ambiguous. Looked up from germline, CDR1 is SGHVS and CDR2 is FQNEAQ. The CDR3 extends over 12 amino acids. The CDR3 sequence is CGVKEGGGGYTF. The DNA for the CDR3 is TGTGGGGTAAAGGAGGGCGGAGGTGGCTACACCTTC.